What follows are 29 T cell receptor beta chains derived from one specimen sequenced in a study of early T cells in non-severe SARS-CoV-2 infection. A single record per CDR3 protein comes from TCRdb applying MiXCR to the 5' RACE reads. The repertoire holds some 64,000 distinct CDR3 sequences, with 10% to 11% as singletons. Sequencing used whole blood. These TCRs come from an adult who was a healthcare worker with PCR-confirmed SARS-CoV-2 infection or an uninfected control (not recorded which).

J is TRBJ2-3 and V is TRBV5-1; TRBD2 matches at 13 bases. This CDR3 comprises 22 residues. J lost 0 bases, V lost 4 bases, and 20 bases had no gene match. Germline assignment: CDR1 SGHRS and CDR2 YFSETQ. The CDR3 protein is CASSLRTSGGLMALTSTDTQYF. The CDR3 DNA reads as TGCGCCAGCAGCCTACGGACTAGCGGGGGATTGATGGCCTTAACTAGCACAGATACGCAGTATTTT. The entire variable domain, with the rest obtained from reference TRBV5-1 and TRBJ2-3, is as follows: KAGVTQTPRYLIKTRGQQVTLSCSPISGHRSVSWYQQTPGQGLQFLFEYFSETQRNKGNFPGRFSGRQFSNSRSEMNVSTLELGDSALYLCASSLRTSGGLMALTSTDTQYFGPGTRLTVL.

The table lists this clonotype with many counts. CDR3 sequence reads: CASTRSGTGLGYGYTF. CDR3 in DNA: TGTGCCAGCACCCGGTCCGGGACAGGGTTAGGCTATGGCTACACCTTC. The rearrangement uses TRBV6-1 and TRBJ1-2, with 9 bases lining up with TRBD1. CDR1 MNHNS and CDR2 SASEGT come from the germline V gene. The V segment lost 7 bases and the J segment 4 bases; nucleotides outside the gene matches: 13. The length of the CDR3 is 16 residues.

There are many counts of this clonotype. The CDR3 region has the DNA TGTGCCAGCAGCTTCGGGGGGCCCTACGAGCAGTACTTC. This gives the protein CASSFGGPYEQYF. The chain carries TRBV11-2 and TRBJ2-7, with D tentatively TRBD2 (7 bases). The CDR3 is made up of 13 amino acids. Per germline, CDR1 SGHAT and CDR2 FQNNGV. V dropped 3 bases and J dropped 2 bases, with 8 bases sitting between them.

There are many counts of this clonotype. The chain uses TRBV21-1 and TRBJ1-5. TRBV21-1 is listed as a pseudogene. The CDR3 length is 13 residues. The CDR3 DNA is TGTGCCAGCAGCAAGGGGATGGGTCAGCCCCAGCATTTT. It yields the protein CASSKGMGQPQHF.

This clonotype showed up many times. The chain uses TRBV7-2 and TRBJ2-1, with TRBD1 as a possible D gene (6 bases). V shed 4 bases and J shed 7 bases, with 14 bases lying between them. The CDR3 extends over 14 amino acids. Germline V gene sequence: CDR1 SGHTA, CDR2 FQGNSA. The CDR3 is CASSSETGPNEQFF. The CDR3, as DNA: TGTGCCAGCAGCTCCGAGACAGGCCCTAATGAGCAGTTCTTC.

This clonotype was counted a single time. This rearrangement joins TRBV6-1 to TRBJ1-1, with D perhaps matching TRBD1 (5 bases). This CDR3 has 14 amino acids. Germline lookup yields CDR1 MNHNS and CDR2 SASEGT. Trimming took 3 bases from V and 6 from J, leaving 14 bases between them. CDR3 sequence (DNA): TGTGCCAGCAGTGATTTGGGGGAAGGGGCTGAAGCTTTCTTT. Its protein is CASSDLGEGAEAFF.

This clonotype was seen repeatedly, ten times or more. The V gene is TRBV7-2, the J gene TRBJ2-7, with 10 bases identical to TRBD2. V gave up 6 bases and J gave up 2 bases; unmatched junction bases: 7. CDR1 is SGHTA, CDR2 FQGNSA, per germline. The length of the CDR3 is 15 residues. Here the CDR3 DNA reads TGTGCCAGCAGGCTAGCGGGGGACGGGGCCTACGAGCAGTACTTC. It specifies CASRLAGDGAYEQYF.

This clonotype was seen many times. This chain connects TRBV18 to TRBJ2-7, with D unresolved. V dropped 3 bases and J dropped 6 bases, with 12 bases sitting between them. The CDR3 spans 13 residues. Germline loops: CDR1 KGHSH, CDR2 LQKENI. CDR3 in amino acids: CASSPTLKGEQYF. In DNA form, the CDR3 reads TGTGCCAGCTCACCTACACTGAAGGGCGAGCAGTACTTC.

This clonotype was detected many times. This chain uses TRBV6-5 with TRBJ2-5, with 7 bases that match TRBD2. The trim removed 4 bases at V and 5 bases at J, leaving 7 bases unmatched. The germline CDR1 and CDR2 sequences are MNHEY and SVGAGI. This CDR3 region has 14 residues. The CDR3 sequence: CASSFDWGGETQYF. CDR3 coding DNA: TGTGCCAGCAGTTTCGATTGGGGGGGGGAGACCCAGTACTTC.

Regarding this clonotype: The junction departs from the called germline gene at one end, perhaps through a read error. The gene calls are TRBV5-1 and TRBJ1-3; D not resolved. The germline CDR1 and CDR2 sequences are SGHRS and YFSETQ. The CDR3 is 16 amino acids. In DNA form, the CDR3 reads TGCGCCAGCGGCTTGGTTCCGGAGAGCTCTGGAAACACCATATATTTT. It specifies CASGLVPESSGNTIYF. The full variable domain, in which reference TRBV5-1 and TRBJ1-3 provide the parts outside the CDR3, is KAGVTQTPRYLIKTRGQQVTLSCSPISGHRSVSWYQQTPGQGLQFLFEYFSETQRNKGNFPGRFSGRQFSNSRSEMNVSTLELGDSALYLCASGLVPESSGNTIYFGEGSWLTVV.

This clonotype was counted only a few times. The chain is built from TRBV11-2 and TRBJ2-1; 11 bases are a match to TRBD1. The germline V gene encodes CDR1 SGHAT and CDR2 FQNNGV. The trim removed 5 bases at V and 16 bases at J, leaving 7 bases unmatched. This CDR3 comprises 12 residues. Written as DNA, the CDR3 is TGTGCCAGCAGCATGCGGACAGGGGGCATTTTCTTC. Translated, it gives CASSMRTGGIFF.

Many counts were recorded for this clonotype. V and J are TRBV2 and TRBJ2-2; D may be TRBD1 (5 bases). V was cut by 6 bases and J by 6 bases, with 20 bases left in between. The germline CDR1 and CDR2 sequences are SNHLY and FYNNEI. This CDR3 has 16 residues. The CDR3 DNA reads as TGTGCCAGCAGAATGGGGCGACAGACCTTAGCCGGGGAGCTGTTTTTT. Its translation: CASRMGRQTLAGELFF.

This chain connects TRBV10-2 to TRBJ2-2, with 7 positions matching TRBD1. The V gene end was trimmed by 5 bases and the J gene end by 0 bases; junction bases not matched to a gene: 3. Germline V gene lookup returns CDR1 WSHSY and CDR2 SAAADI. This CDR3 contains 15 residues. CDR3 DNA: TGCGCCAGCAGTATTACAGGGGCGAACACCGGGGAGCTGTTTTTT. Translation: CASSITGANTGELFF.

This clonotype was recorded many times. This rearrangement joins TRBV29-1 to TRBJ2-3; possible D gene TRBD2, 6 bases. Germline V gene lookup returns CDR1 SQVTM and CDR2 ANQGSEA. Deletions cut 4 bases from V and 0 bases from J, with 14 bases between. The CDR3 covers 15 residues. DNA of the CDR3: TGCAGCGTTGCCGGAGCTGCGGGGAGCACAGATACGCAGTATTTT. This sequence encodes CSVAGAAGSTDTQYF.

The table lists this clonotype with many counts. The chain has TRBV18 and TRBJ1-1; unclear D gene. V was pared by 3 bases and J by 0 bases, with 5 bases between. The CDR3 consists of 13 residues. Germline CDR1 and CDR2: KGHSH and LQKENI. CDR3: CASSPVMNTEAFF. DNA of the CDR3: TGTGCCAGCTCACCGGTAATGAACACTGAAGCTTTCTTT.

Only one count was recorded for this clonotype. The CDR3 DNA sequence: TGTGCCAGCAGCCGCTCCACCGGGACAGGGTGCGAGCAGTACTTC. Encoded protein: CASSRSTGTGCEQYF. The gene calls are TRBV16 and TRBJ2-7; 9 positions match TRBD1. The CDR3 extends over 15 amino acids. Germline V gene sequence: CDR1 KGHSY, CDR2 FQNENV. J lost 6 bases, V lost 4 bases, and 10 bases had no gene match. Based on the CDR3 plus reference TRBV16 and TRBJ2-7, the full variable domain is GEEVAQTPKHLVRGEGQKAKLYCAPIKGHSYVFWYQQVLKNEFKFLISFQNENVFDETGMPKERFSAKCLPNSPCSLEIQATKLEDSAVYFCASSRSTGTGCEQYFGPGTRLTVT.

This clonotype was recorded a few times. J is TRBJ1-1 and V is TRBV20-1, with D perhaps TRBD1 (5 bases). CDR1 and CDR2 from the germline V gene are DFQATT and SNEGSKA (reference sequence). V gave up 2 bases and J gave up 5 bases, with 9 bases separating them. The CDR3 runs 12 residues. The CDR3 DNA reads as TGCAGTGCTAGACAGGGAGGGACTGAAGCTTTCTTT. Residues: CSARQGGTEAFF.

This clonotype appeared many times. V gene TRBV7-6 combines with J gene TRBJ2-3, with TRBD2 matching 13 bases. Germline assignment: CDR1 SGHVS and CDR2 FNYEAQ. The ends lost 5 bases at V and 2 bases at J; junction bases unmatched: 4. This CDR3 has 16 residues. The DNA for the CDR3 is TGTGCCAGCAGCATACTAGCGGGGGGGATCACAGATACGCAGTATTTT. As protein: CASSILAGGITDTQYF.

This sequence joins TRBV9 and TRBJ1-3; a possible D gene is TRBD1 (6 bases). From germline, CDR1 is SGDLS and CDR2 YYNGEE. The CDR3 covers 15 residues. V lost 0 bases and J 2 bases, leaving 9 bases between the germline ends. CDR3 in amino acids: CASSVEGGPGNTIYF. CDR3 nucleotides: TGTGCCAGCAGCGTAGAGGGGGGCCCTGGAAACACCATATATTTT.

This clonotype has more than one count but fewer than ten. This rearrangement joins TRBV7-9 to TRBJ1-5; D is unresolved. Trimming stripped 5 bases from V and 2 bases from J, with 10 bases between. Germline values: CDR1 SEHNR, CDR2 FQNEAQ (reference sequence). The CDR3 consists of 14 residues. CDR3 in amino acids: CASSKGGGNQPQHF. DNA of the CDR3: TGTGCCAGCAGCAAGGGAGGTGGCAATCAGCCCCAGCATTTT. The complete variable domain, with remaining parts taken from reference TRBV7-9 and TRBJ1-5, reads DTGVSQNPRHKITKRGQNVTFRCDPISEHNRLYWYRQTLGQGPEFLTYFQNEAQLEKSRLLSDRFSAERPKGSFSTLEIQRTEQGDSAMYLCASSKGGGNQPQHFGDGTRLSIL.

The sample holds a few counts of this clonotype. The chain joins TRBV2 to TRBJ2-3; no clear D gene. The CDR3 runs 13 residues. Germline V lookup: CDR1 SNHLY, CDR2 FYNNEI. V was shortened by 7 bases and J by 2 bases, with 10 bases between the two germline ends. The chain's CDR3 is CASNSPLTDTQYF. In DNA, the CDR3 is TGTGCCAGCAATAGTCCCCTCACAGATACGCAGTATTTT.

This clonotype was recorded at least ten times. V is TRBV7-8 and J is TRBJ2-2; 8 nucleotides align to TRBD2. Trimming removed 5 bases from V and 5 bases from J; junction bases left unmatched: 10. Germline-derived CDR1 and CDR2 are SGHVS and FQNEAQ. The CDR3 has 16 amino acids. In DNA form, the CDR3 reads TGTGCCAGCAGCCCCCGCTCGGGACTAGTAACCGGGGAGCTGTTTTTT. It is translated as CASSPRSGLVTGELFF.

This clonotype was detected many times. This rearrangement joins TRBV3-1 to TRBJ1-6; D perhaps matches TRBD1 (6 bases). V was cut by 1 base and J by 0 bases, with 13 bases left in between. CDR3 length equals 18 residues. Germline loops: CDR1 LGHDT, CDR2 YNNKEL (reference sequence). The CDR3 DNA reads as TGTGCCAGCAGCCAAGTTGCTGGGGGCAGCTCCTATAATTCACCCCTCCACTTT. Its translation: CASSQVAGGSSYNSPLHF.

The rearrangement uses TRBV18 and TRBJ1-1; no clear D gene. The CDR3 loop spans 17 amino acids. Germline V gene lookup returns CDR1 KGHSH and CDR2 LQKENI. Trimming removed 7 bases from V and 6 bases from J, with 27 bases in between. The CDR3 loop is CASFPGPPVGLRAEAFF. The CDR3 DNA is TGTGCCAGCTTCCCCGGCCCGCCGGTGGGTCTTAGGGCTGAAGCTTTCTTT.

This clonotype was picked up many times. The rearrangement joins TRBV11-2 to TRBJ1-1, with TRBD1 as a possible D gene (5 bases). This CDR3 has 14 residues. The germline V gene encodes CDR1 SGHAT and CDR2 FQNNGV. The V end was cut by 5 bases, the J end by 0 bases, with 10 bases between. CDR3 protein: CASSTWTLNTEAFF. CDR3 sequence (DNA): TGTGCCAGCAGCACCTGGACACTGAACACTGAAGCTTTCTTT.

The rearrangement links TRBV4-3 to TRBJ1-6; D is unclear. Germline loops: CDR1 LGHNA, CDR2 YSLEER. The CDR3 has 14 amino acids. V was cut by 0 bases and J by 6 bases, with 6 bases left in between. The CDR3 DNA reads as TGCGCCAGCAGCCAAGAATTCAGTAATTCACCCCTCCACTTT. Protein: CASSQEFSNSPLHF.

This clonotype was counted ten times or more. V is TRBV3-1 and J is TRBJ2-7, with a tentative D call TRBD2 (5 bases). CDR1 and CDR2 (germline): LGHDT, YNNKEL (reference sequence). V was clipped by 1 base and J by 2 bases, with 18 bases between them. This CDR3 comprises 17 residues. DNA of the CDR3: TGTGCCAGCAGCCAAGCGAGAGTAGCATTCGGGGCCTACGAGCAGTACTTC. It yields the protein CASSQARVAFGAYEQYF.

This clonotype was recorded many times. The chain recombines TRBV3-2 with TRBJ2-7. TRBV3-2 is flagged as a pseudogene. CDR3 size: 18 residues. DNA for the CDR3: TGTGCCAGCAGCCAACTTCGGCAGGCCACCTTCAGCTCCTACGAGCAGTACTTC. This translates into CASSQLRQATFSSYEQYF.

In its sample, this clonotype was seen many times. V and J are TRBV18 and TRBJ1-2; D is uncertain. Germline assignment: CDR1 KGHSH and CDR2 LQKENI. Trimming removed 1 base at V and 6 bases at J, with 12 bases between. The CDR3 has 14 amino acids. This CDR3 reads CASSPLRTDDGYTF. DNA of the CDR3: TGTGCCAGCTCACCACTACGGACTGACGATGGCTACACCTTC.